This T cell receptor beta chain was captured in a study of OX40 agonist ivuxolimab in advanced cancers. Trimming shortened V by 4 bases and J by 4 bases, and 11 bases separated the two germline ends. The CDR3 covers 13 residues. Looked up from germline, CDR1 is SGDLS and CDR2 is YYNGEE. The method was immunoSEQ multiplex PCR; TCRdb's version includes in-frame clones alone and lacks a portion of them. Of 65,000 or so clones listed, approximately 90% are singletons. The V call is TRBV9, the J call TRBJ2-5; a possible D gene is TRBD2 (6 bases). This receptor was obtained from an adult with an advanced solid tumor such as melanoma, head and neck, liver or kidney cancer. The source was CD4+ or CD8+ T cells sorted from blood, collected in a trial of the OX40 agonist ivuxolimab. The CDR3 spells CASSRGGSETQYF. The DNA for the CDR3 is TGTGCCAGCAGCCGTGGGGGGTCAGAGACCCAGTACTTC.